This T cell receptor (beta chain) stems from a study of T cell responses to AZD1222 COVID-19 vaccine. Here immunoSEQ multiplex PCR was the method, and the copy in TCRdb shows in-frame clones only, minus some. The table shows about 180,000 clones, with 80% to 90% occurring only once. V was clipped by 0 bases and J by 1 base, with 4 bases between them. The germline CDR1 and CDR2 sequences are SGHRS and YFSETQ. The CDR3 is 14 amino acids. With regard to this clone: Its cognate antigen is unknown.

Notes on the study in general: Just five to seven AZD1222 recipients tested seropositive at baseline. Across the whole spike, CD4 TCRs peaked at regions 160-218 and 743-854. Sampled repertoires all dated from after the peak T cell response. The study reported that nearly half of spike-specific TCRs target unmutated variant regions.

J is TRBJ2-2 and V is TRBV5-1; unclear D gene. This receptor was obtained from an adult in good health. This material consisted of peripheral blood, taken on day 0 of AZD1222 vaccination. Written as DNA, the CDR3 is TGCGCCAGCAGCTTGGACAGGAACACCGGGGAGCTGTTTTTT. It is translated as CASSLDRNTGELFF.